The 9 T cell receptor beta chains presented below share a single source sample, sequenced in a study of identical twins. TCRdb reanalysed the 5' RACE reads using MiXCR and keeps one entry per CDR3 protein. The sample holds 500,000 to 600,000 distinct CDR3 sequences, 20% to 25% seen once. The same sample was also studied in work on T cells expressing NK-cell markers.

The sequencing input was CD4+ T cells sorted from blood. The receptors stem from a woman aged 18-35 years in good health.

Ten or more counts support this clonotype. The chain joins TRBV4-3 to TRBJ2-5; D tentatively reads TRBD1 or TRBD2 (6 bases each). CDR3 length equals 16 residues. V was shortened by 0 bases and J by 5 bases, with 16 bases between the two germline ends. Germline values: CDR1 LGHNA, CDR2 YSLEER. CDR3 sequence reads: CASSQELAQGRETQYF. Here the CDR3 DNA reads TGCGCCAGCAGCCAAGAGCTCGCCCAGGGGAGGGAGACCCAGTACTTC.

The chain links TRBV5-1 to TRBJ2-5, with 11 nucleotides matching TRBD2. This CDR3 is built from 16 residues. The trim removed 0 bases at V and 5 bases at J, leaving 6 bases unmatched. Germline-derived CDR1 and CDR2 are SGHRS and YFSETQ. The CDR3 sequence is CASSLALAGGYETQYF. The CDR3 coding sequence is TGCGCCAGCAGCTTGGCCCTAGCGGGAGGTTACGAGACCCAGTACTTC.

The chain recombines TRBV20-1 with TRBJ1-1, with D possibly being TRBD1 (5 bases). Germline V lookup: CDR1 DFQATT, CDR2 SNEGSKA (reference sequence). Trimming removed 5 bases from V and 12 bases from J, with 16 bases in between. The CDR3 length is 11 residues. The CDR3 nucleotides read TGCAGTGCTGATGGGGGGACCGAGACTTTCTTT. This sequence encodes CSADGGTETFF.

This clonotype was seen a few times. The V gene is TRBV20-1, the J gene TRBJ1-6; 9 bases agree with TRBD1. The CDR3 is made up of 14 amino acids. Germline V gene sequence: CDR1 DFQATT, CDR2 SNEGSKA (reference sequence). Unmatched junction bases numbered 2, after V lost 2 bases and J lost 6 bases. This CDR3 reads CSARWDRVNSPLHF. The CDR3 DNA sequence: TGCAGTGCTAGATGGGACAGGGTTAATTCACCCCTCCACTTT.

This clonotype was seen only a few times. CDR3 protein: CASSFRRRGRGLGLSTEAFF. In nucleotides, the CDR3 is TGTGCCAGCAGCTTCCGCCGGCGGGGCAGGGGTCTTGGATTGAGCACTGAAGCTTTCTTT. The rearrangement uses TRBV6-4 and TRBJ1-1, with D perhaps TRBD1 (6 bases). V was trimmed by 6 bases and J by 4 bases, leaving 33 bases between them. The CDR3 contains 20 residues. From germline, CDR1 is MRHNA and CDR2 SNTAGT.

In its sample, this clonotype was seen a few times. CDR3 bases: TGCGCCAGCACAGACAGGTACTCAACTGAAGCTTTCTTT. It yields the protein CASTDRYSTEAFF. This chain links TRBV5-1 with TRBJ1-1, with a weak D call TRBD1 (6 bases). CDR3 length: 13 residues. Trimming stripped 6 bases from V and 5 bases from J, with 14 bases between. Germline CDR1 reads SGHRS; CDR2 reads YFSETQ.

The gene calls are TRBV20-1 and TRBJ2-7; 8 positions match TRBD2. Germline lookup yields CDR1 DFQATT and CDR2 SNEGSKA (reference sequence). The length of the CDR3 is 12 residues. Unmatched junction bases numbered 4, after V lost 3 bases and J lost 6 bases. This chain's CDR3 is CSASPGGTEQYF. CDR3 DNA: TGCAGTGCTAGCCCGGGAGGGACCGAGCAGTACTTC.

The chain is built from TRBV29-1 and TRBJ2-3; D may correspond to TRBD1 or TRBD2 (5 bases each). V lost 7 bases to trimming and J lost 6 bases, with 11 bases between them. Per germline, CDR1 SQVTM and CDR2 ANQGSEA. The CDR3 runs 11 residues. CDR3 region: CSAEGWDTQYF. The CDR3 region has the DNA TGCAGCGCCGAGGGGTGGGATACGCAGTATTTT.

The chain recombines TRBV20-1 with TRBJ1-2; D gene ambiguous. The CDR3 extends over 13 amino acids. Germline V lookup: CDR1 DFQATT, CDR2 SNEGSKA (reference sequence). V shed 0 bases and J shed 7 bases, with 12 bases lying between them. Written as DNA, the CDR3 is TGCAGTGCTAGAGACGGAGTCGCGGGTGGCTACACCTTC. It specifies CSARDGVAGGYTF.